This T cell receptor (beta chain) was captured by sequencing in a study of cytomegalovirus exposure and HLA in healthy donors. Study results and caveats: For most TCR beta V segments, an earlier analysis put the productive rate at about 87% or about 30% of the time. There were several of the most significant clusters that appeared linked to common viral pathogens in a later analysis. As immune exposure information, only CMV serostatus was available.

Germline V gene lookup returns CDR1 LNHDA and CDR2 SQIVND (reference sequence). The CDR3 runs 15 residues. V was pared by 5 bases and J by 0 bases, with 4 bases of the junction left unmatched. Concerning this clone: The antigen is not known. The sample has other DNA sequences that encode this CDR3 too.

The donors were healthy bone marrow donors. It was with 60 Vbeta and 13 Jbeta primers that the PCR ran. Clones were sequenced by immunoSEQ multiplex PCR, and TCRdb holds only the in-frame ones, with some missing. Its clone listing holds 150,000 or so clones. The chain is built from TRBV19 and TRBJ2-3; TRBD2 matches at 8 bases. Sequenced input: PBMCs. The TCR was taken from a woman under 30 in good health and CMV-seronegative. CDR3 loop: CASSVLAASTDTQYF. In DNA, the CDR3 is TGTGCCAGTAGTGTACTAGCGGCGAGCACAGATACGCAGTATTTT.